One and the same sample provided the 17 T cell receptor delta chains below, sequenced in a study of gamma-delta chains in newborns, infants, children. TCRdb processed the reads again with the CATT caller. The sample lists 6,900 or so delta-chain clones; 2.1% were seen once. The sequenced material came from blood. Source of these receptors: a child who was a newborn, infant or young child, either healthy, febrile or measles-vaccinated (not recorded which).

By proportion, this clone is medium-sized (0.01 to 0.1%). The chain couples TRDV2 to TRDJ3; D is unresolved. Trimming took 1 base from V and 0 from J, leaving 9 bases between them. The CDR3 is 17 amino acids. Germline V gives CDR1 GEAIGNYY, CDR2 EKD. The chain's CDR3 is CACDTVESSWDTRQMFF. The CDR3 bases are TGTGCCTGTGACACGGTGGAAAGCTCCTGGGACACCCGACAGATGTTTTTC.

In its sample, this clone is medium-sized (0.01 to 0.1%). Within the sample, other DNA sequences also encode this same CDR3. V and J are TRDV2 and TRDJ3; D uncertain. The CDR3 sequence is 17 residues long. Germline lookup yields CDR1 GEAIGNYY and CDR2 EKD. Deletions cut 0 bases from V and 0 bases from J, with 8 bases between. CDR3 nucleotides: TGTGCCTGTGACACCGCGGGAAGCTCCTGGGACACCCGACAGATGTTTTTC. Its protein product is CACDTAGSSWDTRQMFF.

This clone was counted a few times. A clone one base away is much larger, so this may be a read error. The rearrangement links TRDV2 to TRDJ3; 13 positions match TRDD3. The CDR3 loop spans 22 amino acids. Trimming cost V 0 bases and J 0 bases; bases outside gene matches: 10. Germline loops: CDR1 GEAIGNYY, CDR2 EKD. CDR3 DNA sequence: TGTGCCTGTGACACCGGACTGGGGGATACGCAAACTAACTCCTGGGACACCCGACAGATGTTTTTC. This codes for CACDTGLGDTQTNSWDTRQMFF.

About this clone itself: The translation of this DNA and the TCRdb protein of a much larger clone differ at residue 11, probably owing to a read error; the protein shown here is translated from the DNA. The chain couples TRDV2 to TRDJ3; D perhaps matches TRDD3 (6 bases). The CDR3 has 17 residues. The germline gives CDR1 GEAIGNYY, CDR2 EKD. CDR3 in DNA: TGTGCCTGTGACACCGTACTGGGCTCCTGGAACACCCGACAGATGTTTTTC. It is translated as CACDTVLGSWNTRQMFF.

The table lists this clone with a few counts. This may be a read error: a much more frequent sequence differs by one nucleotide. This sample includes further DNA sequences coding for the same CDR3. The chain links TRDV2 to TRDJ3, with 7 bases matching TRDD3. The junction had 11 bases not matched to a gene; V was cut back by 3 bases and J by 1 base. This CDR3 region has 19 residues. The germline CDR1 and CDR2 sequences are GEAIGNYY and EKD. Here the CDR3 DNA reads TGTGCCTGTGACGCAGCTCGGGGATATGGGTCCTGGGACACCCGACAGATGTTTTTC. Its translation: CACDAARGYGSWDTRQMFF.

The table lists this clone with a few counts. The mismatch at residue 8 between this DNA's translation and the TCRdb protein of a much larger clone likely reflects a read error; the protein shown is translated from the DNA. The V and J genes are TRDV2 and TRDJ3, with D perhaps matching TRDD3 (6 bases). The germline gives CDR1 GEAIGNYY, CDR2 EKD. The V end was cut by 0 bases, the J end by 0 bases, with 11 bases between. This CDR3 comprises 18 residues. The CDR3 DNA sequence: TGTGCCTGTGACACCGTGGGGGCTCTCTCCTGGGACACCCGACAGATGTTTTTC. It specifies CACDTVGALSWDTRQMFF.

On this clone itself: With a much larger clone just one base away, this may be a read error. The same CDR3 arises from other DNA sequences in this sample as well. The V and J genes are TRDV2 and TRDJ1; D is uncertain. Germline CDR1 GEAIGNYY, CDR2 EKD. The CDR3 runs 13 residues. CDR3 amino acids: CACDTWDTDKLIF. The CDR3 nucleotides are TGTGCCTGTGACACCTGGGACACCGATAAGCTCATCTTT.

On this clone: This DNA's translation and the protein TCRdb lists, from a much larger clone, do not match at residue 15, likely due to a read error; the protein shown is translated from the DNA. The chain links TRDV2 to TRDJ3; D possibly corresponds to TRDD3 (5 bases). CDR3 size: 17 residues. Germline lookup yields CDR1 GEAIGNYY and CDR2 EKD. CDR3 protein: CACDTVDGAWDTRQTFF. The CDR3 region has the DNA TGTGCCTGTGACACCGTCGATGGGGCCTGGGACACCCGACAGACGTTTTTC.

This clone has a handful of counts. TCRdb's entry gives the protein of a much larger clone, which mismatches this DNA's translation at residue 5, likely from a read error; the protein reported here is translated from the DNA. The chain links TRDV2 to TRDJ3; TRDD3 agrees at 9 bases. This CDR3 contains 18 residues. Germline V gene data show CDR1 as GEAIGNYY and CDR2 as EKD. Losses at the gene ends were 3 bases for V and 0 bases for J; bases not matched to a gene: 5. CDR3 sequence reads: CACDAVGGYSWDTRQMFF. CDR3 nucleotides: TGTGCCTGTGACGCCGTTGGGGGATACTCCTGGGACACCCGACAGATGTTTTTC.

Details on this clone: This sequence may be a read error, since a much larger clone differs from it by one base. V and J are TRDV1 and TRDJ1; a possible D gene is TRDD3 (5 bases). Germline V lookup: CDR1 TSWWSYY, CDR2 QGS. The CDR3 consists of 20 residues. In DNA, the CDR3 is TGTGCTCTTGGGGAACAGAGAGGGGGCTACGGCGGATCGTACACCGATAACCTCATCTTT. Its protein product is CALGEQRGGYGGSYTDNLIF.

Concerning this clone: TCRdb's entry gives the protein of a much larger clone, which mismatches this DNA's translation at residue 12, likely from a read error; the protein reported here is translated from the DNA. This chain joins TRDV2 and TRDJ1; TRDD3 matches 8 bases. The CDR3 covers 15 residues. CDR1 GEAIGNYY and CDR2 EKD come from the germline V gene. For the CDR3, the DNA is TGTGCCTGTGACACAGGGGATACTTTTACCGATAACCTCATCTTT. This sequence encodes CACDTGDTFTDNLIF.

Notes on this clone: Given a far larger clone just one base away, this is likely a sequencing read error. In the same sample, other DNA sequences code for this CDR3. The V call is TRDV1, the J call TRDJ1; the match to TRDD3 covers 13 bases. The germline V gene has CDR1 TSWWSYY and CDR2 QGS. The CDR3 has 18 amino acids. CDR3 nucleotides: TGTGCTCTTGGAGAACCGGTACTGGGGGATACGCGGACCGATAAACTCATCTTT. Amino acid sequence: CALGEPVLGDTRTDKLIF.

This clone was counted between two and nine times. This DNA's translation differs at residue 15 from TCRdb's protein, which comes from a much larger clone; a read error is likely, and the protein shown is translated from the DNA. The chain joins TRDV2 to TRDJ3; TRDD3 matches at 8 bases. Germline CDR1 and CDR2: GEAIGNYY and EKD. The CDR3 extends over 18 amino acids. The CDR3 is CACDLVGDHSWDTRRMFF. The DNA for the CDR3 is TGTGCCTGTGACCTGGTGGGGGATCACTCCTGGGACACCCGACGGATGTTTTTC.

In the case of this clone: This sequence is one base from a far larger clone and is likely a read error. Other nucleotide sequences from this sample produce the same CDR3. The V and J genes are TRDV2 and TRDJ3, with 9 positions matching TRDD3. Germline lookup yields CDR1 GEAIGNYY and CDR2 EKD. The CDR3 spans 18 residues. The CDR3 protein is CACDKILGDSWDTRQMFF. The CDR3 coding sequence is TGTGCTTGTGACAAAATACTGGGGGACTCCTGGGACACCCGACAGATGTTTTTC.

Notes on this clone: The protein recorded in TCRdb matches a much larger clone and deviates from this DNA's translation at residue 9, suggesting a read error; the protein here is obtained by translating the DNA. This rearrangement joins TRDV2 to TRDJ3, with D uncertain. The CDR3 consists of 20 residues. V was trimmed by 0 bases and J by 1 base, leaving 18 bases between them. Germline CDR1 and CDR2: GEAIGNYY and EKD. CDR3 amino acids: CACDTGGVRDPSWDTRQMFF. CDR3 sequence (DNA): TGTGCCTGTGACACCGGTGGAGTGAGGGACCCTTCCTGGGACACCCGACAGATGTTTTTC.

Notes on this clone: TCRdb records a much larger clone's protein for this DNA, with a difference at residue 8 that likely arises from a read error; the protein given is the translation of the DNA. The V call is TRDV2, the J call TRDJ3; 7 bases align to TRDD3. The CDR3 is 18 amino acids. J was trimmed by 1 base and V by 2 bases; bases with no gene match: 7. From germline, CDR1 is GEAIGNYY and CDR2 EKD. The CDR3 DNA follows: TGTGCCTGTGACATACTGGGGAATATTTCCTGGGACACCCGACAGATGTTTTTC. It is translated as CACDILGNISWDTRQMFF.

A note on this clone: A much larger clone differs from this one at a single base, so this may be a read error. The chain combines TRDV2 with TRDJ3; 8 nucleotides agree with TRDD3. The CDR3 sequence is 21 residues long. Germline CDR1 reads GEAIGNYY; CDR2 reads EKD. The CDR3: CACDRLGDPSWSSRDTRQMFF. CDR3 DNA sequence: TGTGCCTGTGACAGGCTGGGGGACCCCTCCTGGAGCTCCCGGGACACCCGACAGATGTTTTTC.